The T cell receptor beta chain described here comes from a study of T cell repertoires in cytomegalovirus infection. Across the study: Both CMV infection and a matching HLA type were indicated by public TCR beta signatures.

TCRdb re-derived calls from the reads in MiXCR, one entry per CDR3 protein. The sample holds tens of thousands of distinct CDR3 sequences, around 18% seen once. This clonotype was seen a few times. The antigen remains unidentified. V shed 2 bases, J shed 5 bases, and the junction held 5 bases outside the gene matches. There are 15 residues in the CDR3. The sequence was obtained from a human donor in good health (CMV status not recorded). Some clones in this sample may be carry-over from other donors' samples. Sequenced here: CD8+ T cells from cultured PBMCs, sampled from culture after CMV antigen stimulation. The rearrangement links TRBV12-3 or TRBV12-4 to TRBJ2-5; 10 nucleotides align to TRBD2. The CDR3 spells CASSLRAGGGETQYF. DNA of the CDR3: TGTGCCAGCAGTTTAAGAGCGGGAGGGGGGGAGACCCAGTACTTC.